This T cell receptor (beta chain) was observed in a study of radiotherapy plus CTLA-4 blockade in lung cancer (dated by TCRdb to the late 2010s). Regarding the complete study: Among enrolled patients, 18% had an objective response and 30% to 35% reached disease control.

Focal radiation therapy combined with CTLA-4 blockade (ipilimumab) was tested in patients with chemo-refractory metastatic non-small-cell lung cancer. With respect to this clone: Its cognate antigen has yet to be identified. No clone much larger than this one lies a single base away; base qualities are absent.

Library preparation employed the immunoSEQ multiplex PCR assay. Not all clones reach the TCRdb copy of this immuneACCESS table, which keeps in-frame sequences only. Checked studies attribute under half of the gap to unresolved V genes and leave the rest unexplained. The sample table shows roughly 110,000 clones, and 85% to 90% are seen once. Clones ranked in the top ten supply approximately 2.5% of the sample. The study at large found these results: The strongest predictors of response were reported to be early dynamic shifts in blood T cell clones along with a rise in serum interferon-beta following radiation. TCR clones derived from tumors expanded in peripheral blood after treatment with radiotherapy and ipilimumab.

For CDR1 and CDR2, the germline V gene (reference sequence) lists SGHNT and YYREEE. Germline trimming: 4 bases from V, 0 bases from J; junction bases outside gene matches: 6. From cysteine to phenylalanine, the CDR3 is 15 amino acids long. Just CDR3 DNA is preserved here, 45 bases in frame from base 1. The starting material was peripheral blood, obtained from a patient treated with radiotherapy plus ipilimumab. The clonotype comes from a human donor with non-small cell lung cancer that progressed on radiotherapy plus ipilimumab. Some clones in this sample may be carry-over from other donors' samples. The sequence links TRBV5-4 to TRBJ1-2; 7 middle bases align to TRBD1. The bases are TGTGCCAGCAGCCCGGACAGGTACTCTAACTATGGCTACACCTTC. This is translated as CASSPDRYSNYGYTF.